The present entry profiles one T cell receptor (beta chain) with its context. Its antigen is currently unknown. A read error may produce the germline difference seen at one junction end. The data originate from a study of CD8 T cells in ankylosing spondylitis. Each CDR3 protein gets one entry after TCRdb re-called the 5' RACE reads with MiXCR. The data contain around 140,000 distinct CDR3 sequences, roughly 15% of them singletons. Study-wide findings and caveats: Some motif variants had been reported before (in reactive arthritis synovial fluid and blood). In ankylosing spondylitis blood, a motif of roughly eight highly homologous TCR beta variants appeared characteristic.

The CDR3 extends over 13 amino acids. Germline CDR1 and CDR2: SGDLS and YYNGEE. Sequencing was carried out using blood, either unsorted or a sorted T cell fraction (not recorded which). This clonotype was sampled from a male donor with ankylosing spondylitis. This chain joins TRBV9 and TRBJ1-1, with TRBD1 identical over 7 bases. DNA for the CDR3: TGTGCCAGCAGCGTTACAGGGGCCACTGAAGTTTTCTTT. Translated, it gives CASSVTGATEVFF.